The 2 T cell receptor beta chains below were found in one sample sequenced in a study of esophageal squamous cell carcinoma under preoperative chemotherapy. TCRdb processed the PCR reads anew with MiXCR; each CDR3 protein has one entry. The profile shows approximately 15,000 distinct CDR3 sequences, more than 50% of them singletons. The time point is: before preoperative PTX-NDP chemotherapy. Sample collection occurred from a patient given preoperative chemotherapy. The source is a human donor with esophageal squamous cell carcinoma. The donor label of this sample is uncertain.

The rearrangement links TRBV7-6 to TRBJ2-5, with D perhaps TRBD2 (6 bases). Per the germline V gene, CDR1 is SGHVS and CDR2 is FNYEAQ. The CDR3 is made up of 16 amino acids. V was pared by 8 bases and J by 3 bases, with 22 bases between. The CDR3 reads CASGGGAAGGKETQYF. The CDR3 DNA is TGTGCCAGCGGGGGAGGCGCGGCGGGTGGCAAAGAGACCCAGTACTTC.

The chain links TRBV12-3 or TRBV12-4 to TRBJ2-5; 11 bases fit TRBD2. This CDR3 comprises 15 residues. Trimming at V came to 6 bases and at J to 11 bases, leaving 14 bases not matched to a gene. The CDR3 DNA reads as TGTGCCAGCAGGGGGGCACTAGCGGGAGCGAGGGAGCAGTACTTC. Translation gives CASRGALAGAREQYF.